One T cell receptor (beta chain) is described in this entry. Its antigen is not identified. CDR3 size: 15 residues. Germline lookup yields CDR1 LNHDA and CDR2 SQIVND (reference sequence). V gave up 4 bases and J gave up 7 bases, with 19 bases separating them. This specimen comes from a study of CD4+ T cells in melanoma. Broader study findings: A reported correlation linked neoantigen-specific CD4+ T cells to CD8+, macrophage and B cell function.

TCRdb keeps only in-frame clones here, not all; method: immunoSEQ multiplex PCR. The sample shows roughly 54,000 clones, roughly 89% of them seen only once. This rearrangement joins TRBV19 to TRBJ1-2, with D perhaps matching TRBD1 (5 bases). The clonotype originates from a human donor with melanoma. The sample taken for sequencing was peripheral blood. CDR3 nucleotides: TGTGCCAGTAGTAGGGAAGCGGGACTCAAGAGTGGCTACACCTTC. It specifies CASSREAGLKSGYTF.